This TCR beta chain came from a study of cytomegalovirus exposure and HLA in healthy donors. The CDR3 is 13 amino acids. V was pared by 5 bases and J by 10 bases, with 5 bases of the junction left unmatched. CDR1 and CDR2 from the germline V gene are SGHRS and YFSETQ. 60 Vbeta and 13 Jbeta primers were used in PCR. Here immunoSEQ multiplex PCR was the method, and the copy in TCRdb shows in-frame clones only, minus some. In total, the table holds around 50,000 clones. Sequenced material: PBMCs. The rearrangement links TRBV5-1 to TRBJ2-1; 11 bases align to TRBD2. The TCR originated in a woman aged 25 to 45 in good health and CMV-seropositive. The CDR3 DNA reads TGCGCCAGCAGGCTAGCGGGAGGTCGCGAGCAGTTCTTC. It encodes CASRLAGGREQFF. The full variable domain, its missing parts supplied by reference TRBV5-1 and TRBJ2-1, is KAGVTQTPRYLIKTRGQQVTLSCSPISGHRSVSWYQQTPGQGLQFLFEYFSETQRNKGNFPGRFSGRQFSNSRSEMNVSTLELGDSALYLCASRLAGGREQFFGPGTRLTVL.